The 30 T cell receptor beta chains given below trace back to one sample, sequenced in a study of cytomegalovirus exposure and HLA in healthy donors (dated by TCRdb to about 2017). The library was generated by the immunoSEQ multiplex PCR assay. This immuneACCESS table, as held by TCRdb, lists in-frame sequences with V and J called but not all clones. Of the missing ones, under half trace to an unresolved V gene in checked studies; the others have no known cause. The sample table shows 300,000 to 400,000 clones, and over 75% are seen once. Around 0.96% of the sample goes to the ten largest clones. The sequencing input was PBMCs. These receptor sequences come from a man aged 30 to 39 in good health and CMV-seronegative.

The CDR3 nucleotides read TGTGCCAGCAGTTTATCGAGCTTAGCGGGGGAGTACAATGAGCAGTTCTTC. Amino acids: CASSLSSLAGEYNEQFF. This sequence joins TRBV27 and TRBJ2-1; 9 positions match TRBD2. CDR1 is MNHEY, CDR2 SMNVEV, per germline (reference sequence). Trimming removed 0 bases from V and 4 bases from J; junction bases left unmatched: 7. The CDR3 is made up of 17 amino acids.

The chain links TRBV6-5 to TRBJ2-7; 7 bases fit TRBD2. The CDR3 consists of 15 residues. The V and J ends lost 6 bases and 3 bases, in that order; junction bases with no gene match: 11. The germline V gene has CDR1 MNHEY and CDR2 SVGAGI. The CDR3 is CASRPGTKNNYEQYF. CDR3 nucleotides: TGTGCCAGCAGGCCCGGGACTAAAAACAACTACGAGCAGTACTTC.

The chain combines TRBV7-2 with TRBJ2-7; 9 bases fit TRBD2. The germline V gene has CDR1 SGHTA and CDR2 FQGNSA. This CDR3 spans 14 amino acids. V shed 4 bases, J shed 4 bases, and the junction held 5 bases outside the gene matches. CDR3 nucleotide sequence: TGTGCCAGCAGCTCGGGACTAGCTAGGTACGAGCAGTACTTC. The encoded protein is CASSSGLARYEQYF.

V and J are TRBV11-2 and TRBJ2-3, with D perhaps matching TRBD2 (7 bases). This CDR3 is 16 amino acids long. CDR1 is SGHAT and CDR2 is FQNNGV in the germline V gene. The V and J ends lost 6 bases and 0 bases respectively, with 16 bases between them. For the CDR3, the DNA is TGTGCCAGCAGTCCCCTAGGGGGACTAAGCACAGATACGCAGTATTTT. Translation gives CASSPLGGLSTDTQYF. The whole variable domain, filled in from reference TRBV11-2 and TRBJ2-3, reads EAGVAQSPRYKIIEKRQSVAFWCNPISGHATLYWYQQILGQGPKLLIQFQNNGVVDDSQLPKDRFSAERLKGVDSTLKIQPAKLEDSAVYLCASSPLGGLSTDTQYFGPGTRLTVL.

The V and J genes are TRBV4-2 and TRBJ2-3, with TRBD2 matching over 9 bases. Per germline, CDR1 LGHNA and CDR2 YNFKEQ. The CDR3 contains 18 residues. With 1 base clipped from V and 3 bases from J, the junction kept 11 bases outside the gene matches. This CDR3 reads CASSQALGGGAITDTQYF. The CDR3 nucleotides read TGTGCCAGCAGCCAAGCCCTTGGCGGGGGGGCCATTACAGATACGCAGTATTTT.

The chain is built from TRBV5-6 and TRBJ2-7; 12 bases fit TRBD2. The V gene's germline CDR1 is SGHDT and CDR2 YYEEEE. The CDR3 covers 15 residues. V shed 4 bases, J shed 3 bases, and the junction held 5 bases outside the gene matches. The DNA for the CDR3 is TGTGCCAGCAGCCCGACTAGCGGGGGTCACTACGAGCAGTACTTC. Residues: CASSPTSGGHYEQYF.

This clone was seen only a few times. The chain couples TRBV19 to TRBJ1-2; unclear D gene. V lost 5 bases and J 1 base, leaving 11 bases between the germline ends. The V gene's germline CDR1 is LNHDA and CDR2 SQIVND (reference sequence). CDR3 size: 14 residues. CDR3 coding DNA: TGTGCCAGTAGTTCCCGCGGGTATAACTATGGCTACACCTTC. As protein: CASSSRGYNYGYTF.

The V gene is TRBV6-1, the J gene TRBJ1-2; D not certain. Germline V gene sequence: CDR1 MNHNS, CDR2 SASEGT. The CDR3 length is 12 residues. V was cut by 5 bases and J by 5 bases, with 9 bases left in between. In nucleotides, the CDR3 is TGTGCCAGCAGTCCCCAGGCTTATGGCTACACCTTC. This gives the protein CASSPQAYGYTF.

The chain links TRBV30 to TRBJ2-1; 8 nucleotides match TRBD2. From germline, CDR1 is GTSNPN and CDR2 SVGIG (reference sequence). The CDR3 consists of 14 residues. The J segment lost 0 bases and the V segment lost 7 bases, leaving 5 bases of the junction unmatched. CDR3 sequence: CAFTRGDSYNEQFF. CDR3 nucleotides: TGTGCCTTCACGCGGGGGGACTCCTACAATGAGCAGTTCTTC.

This clone was seen only once. The chain uses TRBV5-5 and TRBJ2-2; 7 bases line up with TRBD2. Germline V gene sequence: CDR1 SGHKS, CDR2 YYEKEE (reference sequence). The trim removed 0 bases at V and 4 bases at J, leaving 12 bases unmatched. The length of the CDR3 is 18 residues. The CDR3 sequence: CASSLDGRSSGITGELFF. DNA for the CDR3: TGTGCCAGCAGCTTGGATGGACGGTCTAGCGGCATCACCGGGGAGCTGTTTTTT.

The chain employs TRBV7-9 and TRBJ2-3; D is unresolved. The CDR3 is 13 residues long. Germline assignment: CDR1 SEHNR and CDR2 FQNEAQ (reference sequence). Deletions cut 3 bases from V and 2 bases from J, with 6 bases between. The CDR3 reads CASSFEDTDTQYF. CDR3 coding DNA: TGTGCCAGCAGCTTCGAGGACACAGATACGCAGTATTTT. The full variable domain, in which reference TRBV7-9 and TRBJ2-3 provide the parts outside the CDR3, is DTGVSQNPRHKITKRGQNVTFRCDPISEHNRLYWYRQTLGQGPEFLTYFQNEAQLEKSRLLSDRFSAERPKGSFSTLEIQRTEQGDSAMYLCASSFEDTDTQYFGPGTRLTVL.

The chain joins TRBV29-1 to TRBJ1-1; TRBD1 agrees at 7 bases. The V and J ends lost 5 bases and 7 bases, in that order; junction bases with no gene match: 7. CDR1 SQVTM and CDR2 ANQGSEA come from the germline V gene. The CDR3 sequence is 12 residues long. The CDR3 spells CSVPDRRNEAFF. The CDR3 DNA sequence: TGCAGCGTTCCGGACAGGCGAAATGAAGCTTTCTTT.

The V call is TRBV6-5, the J call TRBJ2-4, with D uncertain. This CDR3 has 15 residues. V lost 6 bases, J lost 0 bases, and 12 bases lay in between. CDR1 is MNHEY and CDR2 is SVGAGI in the germline V gene. The CDR3 nucleotides read TGTGCCAGCAGCCCGATGAGACTAGCCAAAAACATTCAGTACTTC. Translation: CASSPMRLAKNIQYF.

This chain links TRBV6-1 with TRBJ1-1; the match to TRBD1 covers 9 bases. CDR1 and CDR2 from the germline V gene are MNHNS and SASEGT. This CDR3 has 12 amino acids. With 7 bases clipped from V and 7 bases from J, the junction kept 4 bases outside the gene matches. CDR3 residues: CASTQTGGEAFF. The CDR3 DNA is TGTGCCAGCACACAGACAGGGGGTGAAGCTTTCTTT.

V usage is TRBV12-5 and J usage is TRBJ1-3; D not certain. Trimming took off 4 bases at V and 4 bases at J, with 17 bases between the two ends. Germline V CDR1 and CDR2: LGHNT, FRNRAP. The CDR3 loop spans 16 amino acids. The CDR3 coding sequence is TGTGCTAGTGGTTCGGGCCGAGGGTTTTCCGGAAACACCATATATTTT. Encoded protein: CASGSGRGFSGNTIYF.

The count of this clone is one. The chain uses TRBV4-1 and TRBJ1-4; perhaps TRBD1 as D (5 bases). Germline V gene lookup returns CDR1 MGHRA and CDR2 YSYEKL. This CDR3 region has 15 residues. Trimming took 3 bases from V and 0 from J, leaving 8 bases between them. The CDR3 nucleotides read TGCGCCAGCAGCCATGACAGAACAACTAATGAAAAACTGTTTTTT. Its translation: CASSHDRTTNEKLFF.

The sample holds a few counts of this clone. The chain has TRBV11-3 and TRBJ2-7; TRBD1 matches 9 bases. J lost 6 bases, V lost 3 bases, and 3 bases had no gene match. CDR1 and CDR2 (germline): SGHNT, YENEEA. The CDR3 covers 13 residues. The CDR3 coding sequence is TGTGCCAGCAGCTTTTGGACAGGGGCCGAGCAGTACTTC. This gives the protein CASSFWTGAEQYF.

This chain links TRBV2 with TRBJ1-1, with 8 bases matching TRBD1. The CDR3 totals 14 residues. Per the germline V gene, CDR1 is SNHLY and CDR2 is FYNNEI. V was pared by 7 bases and J by 2 bases, with 6 bases of the junction left unmatched. The CDR3 region is CASTGQGDNTEAFF. The CDR3 region has the DNA TGTGCCAGCACTGGACAGGGTGATAACACTGAAGCTTTCTTT.

The table lists this clone with a few counts. The chain couples TRBV15 to TRBJ2-7, with D perhaps TRBD1 (5 bases). CDR1 is LNHNV and CDR2 is YYDKDF in the germline V gene (reference sequence). V dropped 4 bases and J dropped 0 bases, with 10 bases sitting between them. The CDR3 extends over 14 amino acids. Written as DNA, the CDR3 is TGTGCCACCAGCAAACAGGCTTCCTCCTACGAGCAGTACTTC. This gives the protein CATSKQASSYEQYF.

The chain couples TRBV2 to TRBJ1-6; the D is unclear. V was clipped by 2 bases and J by 5 bases, with 10 bases between them. The CDR3 loop spans 15 amino acids. Germline V lookup: CDR1 SNHLY, CDR2 FYNNEI. The CDR3 is CASSESGRNNSPLHF. The CDR3 coding sequence is TGTGCCAGCAGTGAAAGCGGGCGGAATAATTCACCCCTCCACTTT.

The chain recombines TRBV5-1 with TRBJ2-7; 12 bases fit TRBD2. Germline trimming cut 5 bases from V and 3 bases from J; bases unmatched to any gene: 3. The germline CDR1 and CDR2 sequences are SGHRS and YFSETQ. This CDR3 region has 14 residues. In DNA form, the CDR3 reads TGCGCCAGCAGAGAGGGACTAGCGGGCTACGAGCAGTACTTC. Its translation: CASREGLAGYEQYF.

The chain recombines TRBV19 with TRBJ2-5; 8 nucleotides line up with TRBD1. The ends lost 5 bases at V and 0 bases at J; junction bases unmatched: 2. CDR3 length: 14 residues. Germline V gives CDR1 LNHDA, CDR2 SQIVND (reference sequence). CDR3 residues: CASSRTGNQETQYF. The DNA of the CDR3 is TGTGCCAGTAGTCGGACAGGGAACCAAGAGACCCAGTACTTC.

This chain links TRBV13 with TRBJ2-7, with 9 nucleotides matching TRBD1. This CDR3 has 14 residues. CDR1 is PRHDT, CDR2 FYEKMQ, per germline (reference sequence). The V segment lost 5 bases and the J segment 1 base; nucleotides outside the gene matches: 3. CDR3 sequence reads: CASSETGGSYEQYF. Written as DNA, the CDR3 is TGTGCCAGCAGCGAGACAGGGGGGTCCTACGAGCAGTACTTC. The full variable domain, its missing parts supplied by reference TRBV13 and TRBJ2-7, is AAGVIQSPRHLIKEKRETATLKCYPIPRHDTVYWYQQGPGQDPQFLISFYEKMQSDKGSIPDRFSAQQFSDYHSELNMSSLELGDSALYFCASSETGGSYEQYFGPGTRLTVT.

This rearrangement joins TRBV6-4 to TRBJ2-3; 8 nucleotides align to TRBD2. CDR1 and CDR2 from the germline V gene are MRHNA and SNTAGT. The V gene end was trimmed by 3 bases and the J gene end by 0 bases; junction bases not matched to a gene: 2. The CDR3 is made up of 15 amino acids. The CDR3 here is CASSESGGSTDTQYF. The DNA for the CDR3 is TGTGCCAGCAGTGAAAGCGGGGGAAGCACAGATACGCAGTATTTT.

The genes are TRBV2 and TRBJ1-5; TRBD1 matches 7 bases. CDR3 length equals 15 residues. Trimming at V came to 7 bases and at J to 0 bases, leaving 6 bases not matched to a gene. The germline V gene encodes CDR1 SNHLY and CDR2 FYNNEI. DNA for the CDR3: TGTGCCAGCATCCCGGACAGGTATAGCAATCAGCCCCAGCATTTT. This gives the protein CASIPDRYSNQPQHF.

CDR3 residues: CASSFREYYGYTF. CDR3 bases: TGCGCCAGCAGCTTCCGAGAATACTATGGCTACACCTTC. The rearrangement uses TRBV5-1 and TRBJ1-2; no clear D. The germline V and J ends were trimmed by 2 bases and 3 bases, with 8 bases remaining between them. Per germline, CDR1 SGHRS and CDR2 YFSETQ. The CDR3 length is 13 residues. The full variable domain, with the rest looked up from reference TRBV5-1 and TRBJ1-2, is KAGVTQTPRYLIKTRGQQVTLSCSPISGHRSVSWYQQTPGQGLQFLFEYFSETQRNKGNFPGRFSGRQFSNSRSEMNVSTLELGDSALYLCASSFREYYGYTFGSGTRLTVV.

The CDR3 protein is CASSYPGTPGTEAFF. For the CDR3, the DNA is TGTGCCAGCAGTTACCCTGGGACACCGGGCACTGAAGCTTTCTTT. This sequence joins TRBV6-5 and TRBJ1-1, with D possibly being TRBD1 (6 bases). The germline V gene encodes CDR1 MNHEY and CDR2 SVGAGI. Between the trimmed V and J ends, which lost 2 bases and 4 bases, there was a span of 14 bases. This CDR3 is built from 15 residues.

J is TRBJ2-7 and V is TRBV10-3; the D gene is possibly TRBD1 (6 bases). This CDR3 spans 11 amino acids. V lost 8 bases to trimming and J lost 2 bases, with 7 bases between them. Per the germline V gene, CDR1 is ENHRY and CDR2 is SYGVKD. CDR3 protein: CAIGGPYEQYF. The CDR3 region has the DNA TGTGCCATCGGGGGCCCCTACGAGCAGTACTTC.

The chain couples TRBV5-6 to TRBJ1-2; D uncertain. Germline V gene sequence: CDR1 SGHDT, CDR2 YYEEEE. V lost 3 bases, J lost 7 bases, and 10 bases lay in between. The CDR3 runs 12 residues. The CDR3 here is CASSSEDSGYTF. The CDR3 DNA is TGTGCCAGCAGCTCTGAAGACTCTGGCTACACCTTC.

This chain joins TRBV7-2 and TRBJ2-3; D might be TRBD2 (7 bases). With 5 bases removed from V and 4 bases from J, the gap between germline ends came to 13 bases. Germline V gene data show CDR1 as SGHTA and CDR2 as FQGNSA. This CDR3 comprises 14 residues. CDR3: CASSPVGGPDTQYF. For the CDR3, the DNA is TGTGCCAGCAGCCCGGTCGGGGGGCCAGATACGCAGTATTTT.